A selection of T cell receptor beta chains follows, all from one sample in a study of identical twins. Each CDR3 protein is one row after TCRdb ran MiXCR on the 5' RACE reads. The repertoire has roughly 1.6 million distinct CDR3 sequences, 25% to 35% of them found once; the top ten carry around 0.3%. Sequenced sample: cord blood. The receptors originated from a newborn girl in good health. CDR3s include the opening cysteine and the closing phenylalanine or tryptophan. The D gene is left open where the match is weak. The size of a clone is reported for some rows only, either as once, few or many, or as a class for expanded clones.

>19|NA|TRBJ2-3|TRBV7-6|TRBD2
TGTGCCAGCAGCGCGTTACGGGGACTAGCGGGCTCTAGCACAGATACGCAGTATTTT
CASSALRGLAGSSTDTQYF
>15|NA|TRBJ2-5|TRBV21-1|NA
TGTGCCAGCAGCAAAAAACCAGGGATTCGAGAGACCCAGTACTTC
CASSKKPGIRETQYF
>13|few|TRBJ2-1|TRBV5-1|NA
TGCGCCAGCAGCTTGGCCGTACACAATGAGCAGTTCTTC
CASSLAVHNEQFF
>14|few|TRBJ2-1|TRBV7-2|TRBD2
TGTGCCAGCAGCTTAGACCAGCGGGGCAATGAGCAGTTCTTC
CASSLDQRGNEQFF
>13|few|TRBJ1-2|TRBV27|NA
TGTGCCAGCAGTTTAGGGGCCAGACCGGGATGCACCTTC
CASSLGARPGCTF
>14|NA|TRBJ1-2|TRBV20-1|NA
TGCAGTGCTAGAGTTGGCAGGAACAACTATGGCTACACCTTC
CSARVGRNNYGYTF
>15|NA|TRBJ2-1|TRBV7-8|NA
TGTGCCAGCAGCTTAGTCCGAGAGGCTTTGGGAGAGCAGTTCTTC
CASSLVREALGEQFF
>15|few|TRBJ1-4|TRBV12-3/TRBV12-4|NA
TGTGCCAGCAGCCTCCAGGGCGGCTTTAATGAAAAACTGTTTTTT
CASSLQGGFNEKLFF
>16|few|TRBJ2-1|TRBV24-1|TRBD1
TGTGCCACCAGTGATTTTAGGACAGGGGGGGACAATGAGCAGTTCTTC
CATSDFRTGGDNEQFF
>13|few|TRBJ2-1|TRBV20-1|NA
TGCAGTGCCCCGCCGAGCTCCTACAATGAGCAGTTCTTC
CSAPPSSYNEQFF
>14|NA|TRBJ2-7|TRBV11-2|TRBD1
TGTGCCAGCAGCTACGGGACAGGGCCCCACGAGCAGTACTTC
CASSYGTGPHEQYF
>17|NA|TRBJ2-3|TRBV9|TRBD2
TGTGCCAGCAGCCCCCGGGCTAGCGGACCTAGCACAGATACGCAGTATTTT
CASSPRASGPSTDTQYF
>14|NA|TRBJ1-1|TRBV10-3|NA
TGTGCCATCAGTGAGCCGGGACAGAACACTGAAGCTTTCTTT
CAISEPGQNTEAFF
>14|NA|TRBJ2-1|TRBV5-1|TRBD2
TGCGCCAGCACGACTACGGGAGGGTCCAATGAGCAGTTCTTC
CASTTTGGSNEQFF
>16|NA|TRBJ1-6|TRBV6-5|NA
TGTGCCAGCAGTTACTCCGGGGTATCCTATAATTCACCCCTCCACTTT
CASSYSGVSYNSPLHF
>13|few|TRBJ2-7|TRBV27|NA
TGTGCCAGCAGCTTAGCCTTGTTGTACGAGCAGTACTTC
CASSLALLYEQYF
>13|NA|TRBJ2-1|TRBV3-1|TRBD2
TGTGCCAGCAGTCGGACTAGCGGGAGGGAGCAGTTCTTC
CASSRTSGREQFF
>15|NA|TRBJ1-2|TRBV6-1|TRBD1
TGTGCCAGCAGTGGGCGGGACAGGGGTAACTATGGCTACACCTTC
CASSGRDRGNYGYTF
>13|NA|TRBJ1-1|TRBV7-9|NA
TGTGCCAGCAGCTTAGGGGTATCGACTGAAGCTTTCTTT
CASSLGVSTEAFF
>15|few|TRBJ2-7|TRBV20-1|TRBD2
TGCAGTGCTAGACCCCTAGCGGGAGCGATAAACGAGCAGTACTTC
CSARPLAGAINEQYF
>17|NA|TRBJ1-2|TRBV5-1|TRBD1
TGCGCCAGCAGCTCGTACCCCGGACAGGAACGGAAGGATGGCTACACCTTC
CASSSYPGQERKDGYTF
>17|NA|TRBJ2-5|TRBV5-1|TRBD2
TGCGCCAGCAGCTTGGAAGGGCGGGGGGGCTGGCAAGAGACCCAGTACTTC
CASSLEGRGGWQETQYF
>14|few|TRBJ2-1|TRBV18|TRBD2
TGTGCCAGCTCACCAAAGACAAAGAGCGGGATTCCGTTCTTC
CASSPKTKSGIPFF
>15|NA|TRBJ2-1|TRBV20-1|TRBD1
TGCAGTGCTAGAGATCGGGACAGGGATCACAATGAGCAGTTCTTC
CSARDRDRDHNEQFF
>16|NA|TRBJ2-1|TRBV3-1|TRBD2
TGTGCCAGCAGTTCGAGCGGGAGTTTTATGTACAATGAGCAGTTCTTC
CASSSSGSFMYNEQFF
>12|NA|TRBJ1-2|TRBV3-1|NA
TGTGCCAGCTTGTCCGGTTACTATGGCTACACCTTC
CASLSGYYGYTF
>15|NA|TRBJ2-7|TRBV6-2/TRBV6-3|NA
TGTGCCAGCAGTTACGGACTGTACGAGGCCTACGAGCAGTACTTC
CASSYGLYEAYEQYF
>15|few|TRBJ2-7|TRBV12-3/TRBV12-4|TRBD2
TGTGCCAGCAGCATACTAGCGGGAGGCCCGTACGAGCAGTACTTC
CASSILAGGPYEQYF
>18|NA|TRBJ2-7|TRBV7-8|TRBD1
TGTGCCAGCAGCTTAAACCGCAGGGGGCTATCAAACCCTTACGAGCAGTACTTC
CASSLNRRGLSNPYEQYF